A single sample gave rise to the 11 T cell receptor beta chains below, sequenced in a study of T cell repertoires in aging, cancer and after chemotherapy. A mixed TRB-A/B primer pool amplified rearranged TRB by multiplex touch-down PCR. TCRdb re-derived calls from the multiplex PCR reads in MiXCR, one entry per CDR3 protein. This table holds about 1,500 distinct CDR3 sequences, 28% found once. Peripheral blood genomic DNA, not sorted cells or RNA, was the template. Sequencing was done on a sample of blood. These receptors were obtained from a human donor with a solid tumor.

The chain employs TRBV5-1 and TRBJ2-5; D assignment may be TRBD1 or TRBD2 (6 bases each). Trimming left V 4 bases short and J 4 bases short, with 23 bases between. The CDR3 spans 17 residues. Germline V CDR1 and CDR2: SGHRS, YFSETQ. For the CDR3, the DNA is TGCGCCAGCAGCCCTCGCGCAGGGGAGGTATTAGGAGAGACCCAGTACTTC. Translation: CASSPRAGEVLGETQYF.

The chain couples TRBV7-9 to TRBJ2-2; D gene uncertain. The germline V and J ends were trimmed by 2 bases and 3 bases, with 4 bases remaining between them. CDR1 is SEHNR, CDR2 FQNEAQ, per germline (reference sequence). This CDR3 is built from 13 residues. The CDR3 protein is CASSLRYTGELFF. Written as DNA, the CDR3 is TGTGCCAGCAGCTTACGTTACACCGGGGAGCTGTTTTTT.

This clonotype is medium-sized (0.01 to 0.1%). V usage is TRBV27 and J usage is TRBJ1-5, with a possible D match to TRBD1 (6 bases). This CDR3 has 16 residues. The V end lost 3 bases, the J end lost 0 bases, and 12 bases lay between the germline ends. Per germline, CDR1 MNHEY and CDR2 SMNVEV (reference sequence). The CDR3 DNA reads as TGTGCCAGCAGTTTGTTAGGGGGATATAGCAATCAGCCCCAGCATTTT. It codes for CASSLLGGYSNQPQHF.

In this sample, this clonotype is medium-sized (0.01 to 0.1%). The rearrangement joins TRBV6-5 to TRBJ1-6; a possible D gene is TRBD1 (5 bases). The CDR3 is made up of 16 amino acids. Looked up from germline, CDR1 is MNHEY and CDR2 is SVGAGI. The germline V and J ends were trimmed by 5 bases and 7 bases, with 18 bases remaining between them. DNA of the CDR3: TGTGCCAGCAGTGGACTACAAGGGAGGGGAAATTCACCCCTCCACTTT. Translated, it gives CASSGLQGRGNSPLHF.

The J gene is TRBJ2-1, the V gene TRBV27; 10 nucleotides match TRBD2. V trimming: 8 bases; J trimming: 4 bases; junction bases outside the gene matches: 8. The CDR3 loop spans 15 amino acids. Germline V gene data show CDR1 as MNHEY and CDR2 as SMNVEV (reference sequence). For the CDR3, the DNA is TGTGCCAGCCAATCTAGCGGGAGAACATACAATGAGCAGTTCTTC. Translated, it gives CASQSSGRTYNEQFF.

Details on this clonotype: This is likely a read error, given that the CDR3 carries no conserved phenylalanine or tryptophan at its end. The rearrangement joins TRBV6-2 or TRBV6-3 to TRBJ2-1; the match to TRBD2 covers 11 bases. The CDR3 sequence is 15 residues long. Germline V gene lookup returns CDR1 MNHEY and CDR2 SVGEGT. V lost 5 bases and J lost 6; bases outside the gene matches: 6. CDR3 DNA: TGTGCCAGCAGTCCGACTAGCGGGATCGTCAATGAGCAGTTCTTA. Amino acids: CASSPTSGIVNEQFL.

This clonotype was observed a few times. The rearrangement joins TRBV5-1 to TRBJ2-7, with TRBD2 matching 10 bases. The CDR3 is 17 amino acids. The V and J ends lost 0 bases and 2 bases, in that order; junction bases with no gene match: 8. Germline CDR1 SGHRS, CDR2 YFSETQ. Here the CDR3 DNA reads TGCGCCAGCAGCTTGGTTGCCAGCGGGAGGGGAACCTACGAGCAGTACTTC. Protein product: CASSLVASGRGTYEQYF.

The rearrangement uses TRBV7-3 and TRBJ1-2; TRBD1 is a possible D gene (6 bases). Germline V lookup: CDR1 SGHTA, CDR2 FQGTGA. The CDR3 extends over 14 amino acids. Trimming left V 5 bases short and J 8 bases short, with 18 bases between. The CDR3 loop is CASSATGTTGGYTF. The CDR3 DNA is TGTGCCAGCAGCGCAACCGGGACAACGGGCGGCTACACCTTC.

This clonotype is labeled as medium-sized. J is TRBJ2-1 and V is TRBV6-2 or TRBV6-3; 9 bases agree with TRBD1. Germline CDR1 and CDR2: MNHEY and SVGEGT. After removal of 0 bases from V and 7 bases from J, the junction contained 4 bases not matched to a gene. The CDR3 runs to 15 residues. The chain's CDR3 is CASSYSTGGGNEQFF. In DNA form, the CDR3 reads TGTGCCAGCAGTTACTCGACAGGGGGGGGGAATGAGCAGTTCTTC.

The chain uses TRBV6-1 and TRBJ2-7; D tentatively fits TRBD1 or TRBD2 (5 bases each). CDR3 length: 16 amino acids. Trimming took off 6 bases at V and 2 bases at J, with 20 bases between the two ends. Germline V gives CDR1 MNHNS, CDR2 SASEGT. In DNA, the CDR3 is TGTGCCAGCAGGAAAGGGGCCGGAGGCATTACCTACGAGCAGTACTTC. Protein product: CASRKGAGGITYEQYF.

The chain carries TRBV6-5 and TRBJ2-1; 14 bases are shared with TRBD2. Germline V gene sequence: CDR1 MNHEY, CDR2 SVGAGI. Trimming cost V 8 bases and J 8 bases; bases outside gene matches: 8. CDR3 size: 15 residues. The CDR3 is CASVTSGRVWDEQFF. The CDR3, as DNA: TGTGCCAGCGTGACTAGCGGGAGGGTCTGGGATGAGCAGTTCTTC.